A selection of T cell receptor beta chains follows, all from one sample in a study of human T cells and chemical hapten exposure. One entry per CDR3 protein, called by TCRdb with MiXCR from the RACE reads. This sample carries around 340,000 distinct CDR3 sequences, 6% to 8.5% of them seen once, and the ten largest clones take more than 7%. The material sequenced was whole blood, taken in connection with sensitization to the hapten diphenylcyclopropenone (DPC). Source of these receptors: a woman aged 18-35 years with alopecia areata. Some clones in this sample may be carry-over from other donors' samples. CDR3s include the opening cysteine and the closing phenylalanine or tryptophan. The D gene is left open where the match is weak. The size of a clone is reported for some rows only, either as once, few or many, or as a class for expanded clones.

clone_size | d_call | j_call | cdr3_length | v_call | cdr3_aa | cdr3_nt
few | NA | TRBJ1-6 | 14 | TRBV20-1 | CSARETGVNSPLHF | TGCAGTGCTAGGGAGACAGGTGTGAATTCACCCCTCCACTTT
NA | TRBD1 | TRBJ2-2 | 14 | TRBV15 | CATRSRGHTGELFF | TGTGCCACCAGGAGCAGGGGGCACACCGGGGAGCTGTTTTTT
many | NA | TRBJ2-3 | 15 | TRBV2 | CASSLEGGHADTQYF | TGTGCCAGCAGCCTAGAGGGGGGCCATGCAGATACGCAGTATTTT
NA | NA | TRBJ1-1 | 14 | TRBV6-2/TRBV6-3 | CASSPPEGFTEAFF | TGTGCCAGCAGCCCGCCAGAGGGGTTCACTGAAGCTTTCTTT
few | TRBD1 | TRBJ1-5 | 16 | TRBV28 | CASSRAGTGGNQPQHF | TGTGCCAGCAGCCGAGCGGGGACAGGGGGCAATCAGCCCCAGCATTTT
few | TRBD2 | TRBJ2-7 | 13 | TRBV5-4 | CASSYTSGVEQYF | TGTGCCAGCAGCTATACTAGCGGGGTCGAGCAGTACTTC
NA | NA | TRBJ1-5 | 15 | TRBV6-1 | CASRTDPGDNQPQHF | TGTGCCAGCAGGACGGATCCAGGGGACAATCAGCCCCAGCATTTT
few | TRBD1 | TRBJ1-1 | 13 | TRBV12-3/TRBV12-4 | CASSKQGDTEAFF | TGTGCCAGCAGTAAGCAGGGGGACACTGAAGCTTTCTTT
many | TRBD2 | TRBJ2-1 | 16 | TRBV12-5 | CASGLDKRGAPDEQFF | TGTGCTAGTGGTTTGGACAAGCGGGGGGCGCCCGATGAGCAGTTCTTC
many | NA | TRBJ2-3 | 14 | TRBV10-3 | CAISLDKSTDTQYF | TGTGCCATCAGTCTTGACAAGAGCACAGATACGCAGTATTTT
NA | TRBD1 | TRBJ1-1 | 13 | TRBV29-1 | CSVDGDRVPEAFF | TGCAGCGTTGACGGGGACAGGGTACCTGAAGCTTTCTTT
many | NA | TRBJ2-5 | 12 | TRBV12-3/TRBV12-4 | CASSLSGSGKYF | TGTGCCAGCAGTTTAAGCGGGTCAGGCAAGTACTTC
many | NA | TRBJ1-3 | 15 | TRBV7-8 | CASSLADEIGNTIYF | TGTGCCAGCAGCTTAGCCGATGAGATCGGAAACACCATATATTTT
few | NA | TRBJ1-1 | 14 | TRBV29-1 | CSVSTEVQGTEAFF | TGCAGCGTGTCGACAGAAGTTCAAGGCACTGAAGCTTTCTTT
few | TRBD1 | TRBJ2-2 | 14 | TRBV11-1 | CASRMTGSTGELFF | TGTGCCAGCAGAATGACAGGGTCCACCGGGGAGCTGTTTTTT
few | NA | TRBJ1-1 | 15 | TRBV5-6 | CASSLLFTENTEAFF | TGTGCCAGCAGCCTCTTATTCACAGAGAACACTGAAGCTTTCTTT
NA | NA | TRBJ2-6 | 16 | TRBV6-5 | CASSYAWGGGANVLTF | TGTGCCAGCAGTTACGCCTGGGGTGGAGGGGCCAACGTCCTGACTTTC
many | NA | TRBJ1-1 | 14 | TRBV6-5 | CASRLGQGDTEAFF | TGTGCCAGCAGGTTGGGGCAGGGTGACACTGAAGCTTTCTTT
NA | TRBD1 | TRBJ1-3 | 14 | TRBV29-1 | CSVVQGVSGNTIYF | TGCAGCGTTGTTCAGGGGGTCTCTGGAAACACCATATATTTT
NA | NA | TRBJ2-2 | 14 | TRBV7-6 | CASSPREGTGELFF | TGTGCCAGCAGCCCCCGGGAAGGCACCGGGGAGCTGTTTTTT
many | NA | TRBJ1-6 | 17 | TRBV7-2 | CASSLDFSGQGVSPLHF | TGTGCCAGCAGCTTAGACTTTAGTGGGCAGGGTGTTTCACCCCTCCACTTT
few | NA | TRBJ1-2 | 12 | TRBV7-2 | CASSPNNYGYTF | TGTGCCAGCAGCCCCAACAACTATGGCTACACCTTC
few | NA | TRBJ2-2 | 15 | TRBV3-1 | CASARGDYNTGELFF | TGTGCCAGCGCCAGGGGGGACTACAACACCGGGGAGCTGTTTTTT